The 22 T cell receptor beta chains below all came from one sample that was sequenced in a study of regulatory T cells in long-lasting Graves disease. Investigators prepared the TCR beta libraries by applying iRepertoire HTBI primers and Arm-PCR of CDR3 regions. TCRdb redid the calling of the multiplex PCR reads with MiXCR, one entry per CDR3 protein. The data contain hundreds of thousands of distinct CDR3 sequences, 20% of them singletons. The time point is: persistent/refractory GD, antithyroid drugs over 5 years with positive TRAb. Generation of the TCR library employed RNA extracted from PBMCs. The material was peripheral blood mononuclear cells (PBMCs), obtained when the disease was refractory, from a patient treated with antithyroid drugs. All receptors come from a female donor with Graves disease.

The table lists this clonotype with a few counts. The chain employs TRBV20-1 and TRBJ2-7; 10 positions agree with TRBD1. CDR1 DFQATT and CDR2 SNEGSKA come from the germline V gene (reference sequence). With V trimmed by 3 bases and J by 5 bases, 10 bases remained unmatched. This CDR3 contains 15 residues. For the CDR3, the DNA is TGCAGTGCTAGCTTACGACAGGGGGCGCTAGACGAGCAGTACTTC. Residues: CSASLRQGALDEQYF.

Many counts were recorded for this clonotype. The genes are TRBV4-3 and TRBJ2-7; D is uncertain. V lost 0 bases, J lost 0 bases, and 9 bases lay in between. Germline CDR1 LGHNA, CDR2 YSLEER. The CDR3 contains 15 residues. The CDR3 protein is CASSQDRVSSYEQYF. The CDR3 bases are TGCGCCAGCAGCCAAGATCGGGTAAGCTCCTACGAGCAGTACTTC.

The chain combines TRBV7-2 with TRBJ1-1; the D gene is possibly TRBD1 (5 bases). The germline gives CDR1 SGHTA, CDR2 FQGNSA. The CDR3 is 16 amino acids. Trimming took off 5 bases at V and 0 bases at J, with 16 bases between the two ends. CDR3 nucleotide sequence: TGTGCCAGCAGCCCGCTAACTCGGGGGATGAACACTGAAGCTTTCTTT. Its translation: CASSPLTRGMNTEAFF.

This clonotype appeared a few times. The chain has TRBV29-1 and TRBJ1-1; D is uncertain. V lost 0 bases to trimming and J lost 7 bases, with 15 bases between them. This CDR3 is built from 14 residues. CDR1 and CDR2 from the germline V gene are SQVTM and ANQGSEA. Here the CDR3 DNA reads TGCAGCGTTGAAGAACGGCACTCCCATCTTGAAGCTTTCTTT. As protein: CSVEERHSHLEAFF.

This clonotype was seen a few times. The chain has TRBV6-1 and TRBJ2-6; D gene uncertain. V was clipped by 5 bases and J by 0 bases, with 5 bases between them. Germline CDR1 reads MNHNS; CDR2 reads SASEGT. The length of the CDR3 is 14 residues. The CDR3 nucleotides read TGTGCCAGCAGTAGGCTCTCTGGGGCCAACGTCCTGACTTTC. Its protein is CASSRLSGANVLTF.

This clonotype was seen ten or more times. CDR3 sequence: CASSLGGGRRTYEQYF. CDR3 nucleotides: TGTGCCAGCAGCTTGGGCGGCGGGAGGCGGACCTACGAGCAGTACTTC. The chain carries TRBV7-2 and TRBJ2-7; 8 bases align to TRBD2. V gave up 3 bases and J gave up 2 bases; unmatched junction bases: 9. CDR1 is SGHTA and CDR2 is FQGNSA in the germline V gene. The CDR3 loop spans 16 amino acids.

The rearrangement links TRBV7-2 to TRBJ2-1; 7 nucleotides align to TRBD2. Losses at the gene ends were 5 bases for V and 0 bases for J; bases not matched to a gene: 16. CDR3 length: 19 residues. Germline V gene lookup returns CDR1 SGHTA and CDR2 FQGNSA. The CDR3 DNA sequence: TGTGCCAGCAGCACTAGCCCGATGCTAGCGGAGAGCTCCTACAATGAGCAGTTCTTC. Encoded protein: CASSTSPMLAESSYNEQFF.

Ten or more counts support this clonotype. The CDR3 loop is CAWSPDRDYGYTF. The CDR3 DNA is TGTGCCTGGAGTCCCGACAGAGACTATGGCTACACCTTC. The chain links TRBV30 to TRBJ1-2; possible D gene TRBD1, 5 bases. The CDR3 contains 13 residues. Looked up from germline, CDR1 is GTSNPN and CDR2 is SVGIG (reference sequence). V lost 2 bases and J 3 bases, leaving 10 bases between the germline ends.

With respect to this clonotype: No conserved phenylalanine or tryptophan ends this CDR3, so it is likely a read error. The CDR3: CASSPDRFYGYTS. The DNA for the CDR3 is TGTGCCAGCAGTCCGGACAGGTTCTATGGCTACACCTCC. The rearrangement joins TRBV6-1 to TRBJ1-2, with TRBD1 matching over 7 bases. Trimming took 5 bases from V and 4 from J; bases not matched to a gene: 4. The CDR3 is made up of 13 amino acids. In germline, CDR1 is MNHNS, CDR2 SASEGT.

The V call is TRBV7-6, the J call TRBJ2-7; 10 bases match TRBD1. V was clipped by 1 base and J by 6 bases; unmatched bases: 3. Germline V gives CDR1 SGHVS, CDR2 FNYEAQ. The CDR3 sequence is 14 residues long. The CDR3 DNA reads TGTGCCAGCAGCTTAGAGGGACAGGGGTCCGAGCAGTACTTC. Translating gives CASSLEGQGSEQYF.

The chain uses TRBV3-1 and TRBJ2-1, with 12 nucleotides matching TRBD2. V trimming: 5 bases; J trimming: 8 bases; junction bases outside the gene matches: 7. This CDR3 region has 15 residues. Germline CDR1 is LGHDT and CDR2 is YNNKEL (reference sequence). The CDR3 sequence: CASSFLAGGSHEQFF. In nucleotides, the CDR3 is TGTGCCAGCAGCTTTCTAGCGGGAGGGTCCCATGAGCAGTTCTTC.

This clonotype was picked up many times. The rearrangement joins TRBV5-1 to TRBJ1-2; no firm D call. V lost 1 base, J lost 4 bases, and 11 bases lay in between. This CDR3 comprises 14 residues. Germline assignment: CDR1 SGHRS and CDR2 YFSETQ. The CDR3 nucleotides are TGCGCCAGCAGCTTGAGGACCGCCTCCTATGGCTACACCTTC. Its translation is CASSLRTASYGYTF.

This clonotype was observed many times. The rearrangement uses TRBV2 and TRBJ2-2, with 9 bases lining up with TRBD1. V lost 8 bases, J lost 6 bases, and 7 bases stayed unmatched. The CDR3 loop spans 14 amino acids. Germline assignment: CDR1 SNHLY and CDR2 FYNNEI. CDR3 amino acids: CASGGQGLAGELFF. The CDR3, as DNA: TGTGCCAGCGGGGGACAGGGTTTGGCCGGGGAGCTGTTTTTT.

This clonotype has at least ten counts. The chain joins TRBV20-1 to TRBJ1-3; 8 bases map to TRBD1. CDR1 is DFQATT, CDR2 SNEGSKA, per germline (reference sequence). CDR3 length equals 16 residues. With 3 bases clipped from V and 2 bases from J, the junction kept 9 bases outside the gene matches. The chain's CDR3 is CSARPAGGWAGNTIYF. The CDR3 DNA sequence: TGCAGTGCTAGGCCTGCAGGGGGCTGGGCTGGAAACACCATATATTTT.

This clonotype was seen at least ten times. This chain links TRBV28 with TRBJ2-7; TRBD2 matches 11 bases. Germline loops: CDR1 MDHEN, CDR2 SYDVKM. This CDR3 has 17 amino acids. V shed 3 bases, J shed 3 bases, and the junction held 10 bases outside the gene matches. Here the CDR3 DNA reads TGTGCCAGCAGTTTCAACCCAGGGACTAGCGGTCTCTACGAGCAGTACTTC. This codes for CASSFNPGTSGLYEQYF.

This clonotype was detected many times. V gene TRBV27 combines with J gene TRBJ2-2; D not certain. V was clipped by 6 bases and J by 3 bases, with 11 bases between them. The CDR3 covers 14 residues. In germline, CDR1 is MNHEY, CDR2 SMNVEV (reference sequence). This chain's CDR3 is CASSPYSDTGELFF. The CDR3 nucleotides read TGTGCCAGCAGCCCTTACTCGGACACCGGGGAGCTGTTTTTT.

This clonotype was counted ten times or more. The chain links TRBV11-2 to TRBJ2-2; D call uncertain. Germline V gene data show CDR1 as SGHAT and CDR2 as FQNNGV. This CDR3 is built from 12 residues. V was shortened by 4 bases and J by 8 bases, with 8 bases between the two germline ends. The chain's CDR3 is CASSSPLGELFF. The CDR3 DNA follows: TGTGCCAGCAGCTCACCCTTGGGGGAGCTGTTTTTT.

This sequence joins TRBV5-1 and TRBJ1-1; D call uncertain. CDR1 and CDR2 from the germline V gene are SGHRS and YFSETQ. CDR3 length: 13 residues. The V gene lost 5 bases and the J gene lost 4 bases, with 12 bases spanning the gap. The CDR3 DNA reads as TGCGCCAGCAGACTGTCGGCTAGCACTGAAGCTTTCTTT. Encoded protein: CASRLSASTEAFF.

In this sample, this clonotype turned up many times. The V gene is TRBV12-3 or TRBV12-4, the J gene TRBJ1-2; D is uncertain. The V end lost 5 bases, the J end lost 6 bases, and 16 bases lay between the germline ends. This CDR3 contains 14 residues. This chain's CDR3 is CASSIRSIWDGYTF. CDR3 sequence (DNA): TGTGCCAGCAGTATACGCTCGATCTGGGATGGCTACACCTTC.

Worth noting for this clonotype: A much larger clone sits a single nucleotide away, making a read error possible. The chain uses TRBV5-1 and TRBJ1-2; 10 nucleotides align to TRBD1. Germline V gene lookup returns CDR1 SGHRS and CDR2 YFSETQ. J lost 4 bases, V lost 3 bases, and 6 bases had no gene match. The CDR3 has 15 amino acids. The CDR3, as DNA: TGCGCCAGCAGCTCTACTCGGGACAGGGGCTATGGCTACACCTTC. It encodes CASSSTRDRGYGYTF.

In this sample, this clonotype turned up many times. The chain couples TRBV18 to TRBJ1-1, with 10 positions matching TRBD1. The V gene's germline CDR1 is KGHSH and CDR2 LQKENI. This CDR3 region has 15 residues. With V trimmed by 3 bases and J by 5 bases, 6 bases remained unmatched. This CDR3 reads CASSPPGQGRTEAFF. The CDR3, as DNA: TGTGCCAGCTCACCGCCGGGACAGGGGCGGACTGAAGCTTTCTTT.

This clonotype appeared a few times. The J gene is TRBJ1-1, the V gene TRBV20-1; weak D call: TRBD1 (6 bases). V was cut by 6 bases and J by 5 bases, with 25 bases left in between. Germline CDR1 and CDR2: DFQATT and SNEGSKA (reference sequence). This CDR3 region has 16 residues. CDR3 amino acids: CSAPLLGGGWDTEAFF. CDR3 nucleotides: TGCAGTGCCCCTCTCTTGGGGGGCGGTTGGGATACTGAAGCTTTCTTT.